A few counts support the clone carrying this T cell receptor (beta chain). The antigen is unknown. This entry is derived from a study of OX40 agonist ivuxolimab in advanced cancers. Points from the study as a whole: Normalized T-cell clonal expansion was also low in some nonresponders. Fewer expanded clones were found on average in CD4+ than in CD8+ T cells. At doses 0.1 to 3.0 mg/kg, CD4+ and CD8+ clones expanded.

Blood sampling took place at baseline, cycle 4 day 1, and cycle 7 day 1. The CDR3 runs 17 residues. V was clipped by 2 bases and J by 0 bases; unmatched bases: 10. Germline lookup yields CDR1 SQVTM and CDR2 ANQGSEA. Clones were read by immunoSEQ multiplex PCR, and TCRdb kept only the in-frame ones, dropping some. The sample consists of over 90,000 clones, roughly nine tenths of them appearing once. The chain uses TRBV29-1 and TRBJ2-7, with 10 bases lining up with TRBD2. The TCR sequence derives from an adult with an advanced solid tumor such as melanoma, head and neck, liver or kidney cancer. The sequencing used CD4+ or CD8+ T cells sorted from blood, collected in a trial of the OX40 agonist ivuxolimab. The CDR3 here is CSVESPSGRSSSYEQYF. Here the CDR3 DNA reads TGCAGCGTTGAATCCCCTAGCGGGAGATCAAGCTCCTACGAGCAGTACTTC.